This T cell receptor (beta chain) was identified during a study of blood T cell repertoires in COVID-19. Across the study: Samples came from the United States, Italy and Spain, spanning acute and convalescent COVID-19.

Sequencing was performed with immunoSEQ multiplex PCR; in TCRdb, only in-frame clones are kept and a portion is missing. The repertoire holds tens of thousands of clones, 75% to 90% seen once, with over 5% in the top ten. Sequenced: peripheral blood. This TCR derives from a man between 60 and 70 years old with COVID-19, enrolled during active disease.

Written as DNA, the CDR3 is TGTGCCAGTAGCCCGAGGAGCGCCTACGAGCAGTACTTC. This codes for CASSPRSAYEQYF. The gene calls are TRBV19 and TRBJ2-7; D unresolved. Germline CDR1 LNHDA, CDR2 SQIVND (reference sequence). V was shortened by 6 bases and J by 2 bases, with 11 bases between the two germline ends. This CDR3 comprises 13 residues.